The next 3 T cell receptor beta chains were all read from a single sample in a study of blood T cell repertoires in COVID-19. Generated by immunoSEQ multiplex PCR, the TCRdb table keeps only in-frame clones and is missing some. This sample has some 140,000 clones; around 80% occur once, and the top ten carry around 4%. Sequencing was carried out using peripheral blood. The receptors stem from a man between 60 and 75 years old with acute or convalescent COVID-19.

The gene calls are TRBV5-1 and TRBJ2-6; D not resolved. Trimming removed 8 bases from V and 3 bases from J, with 12 bases in between. CDR1 is SGHRS, CDR2 YFSETQ, per germline. The CDR3 consists of 14 residues. CDR3 sequence reads: CASTAAVGANVLTF. The CDR3 coding sequence is TGCGCCAGTACCGCGGCGGTTGGGGCCAACGTCCTGACTTTC.

The rearrangement uses TRBV10-3 and TRBJ2-3; 12 positions agree with TRBD2. The CDR3 loop spans 13 amino acids. From germline, CDR1 is ENHRY and CDR2 SYGVKD. The trim removed 9 bases at V and 5 bases at J, leaving 3 bases unmatched. Here the CDR3 DNA reads TGTGCCATTACTAGCGGGGGGTTAGATACGCAGTATTTT. It encodes CAITSGGLDTQYF.

This clone has a handful of counts. One end of the junction does not line up with germline, which may come from a read error. The CDR3 region has the DNA TGTGCTAGCAGCAAGACGGAGGGGTTCACAGATACGCAGTATTTT. Protein: CASSKTEGFTDTQYF. The J gene is TRBJ2-3, the V gene TRBV7-7; the D gene is possibly TRBD2 (6 bases). The CDR3 runs 15 residues. Germline CDR1 is SSHAT and CDR2 is FNYEAQ (reference sequence).